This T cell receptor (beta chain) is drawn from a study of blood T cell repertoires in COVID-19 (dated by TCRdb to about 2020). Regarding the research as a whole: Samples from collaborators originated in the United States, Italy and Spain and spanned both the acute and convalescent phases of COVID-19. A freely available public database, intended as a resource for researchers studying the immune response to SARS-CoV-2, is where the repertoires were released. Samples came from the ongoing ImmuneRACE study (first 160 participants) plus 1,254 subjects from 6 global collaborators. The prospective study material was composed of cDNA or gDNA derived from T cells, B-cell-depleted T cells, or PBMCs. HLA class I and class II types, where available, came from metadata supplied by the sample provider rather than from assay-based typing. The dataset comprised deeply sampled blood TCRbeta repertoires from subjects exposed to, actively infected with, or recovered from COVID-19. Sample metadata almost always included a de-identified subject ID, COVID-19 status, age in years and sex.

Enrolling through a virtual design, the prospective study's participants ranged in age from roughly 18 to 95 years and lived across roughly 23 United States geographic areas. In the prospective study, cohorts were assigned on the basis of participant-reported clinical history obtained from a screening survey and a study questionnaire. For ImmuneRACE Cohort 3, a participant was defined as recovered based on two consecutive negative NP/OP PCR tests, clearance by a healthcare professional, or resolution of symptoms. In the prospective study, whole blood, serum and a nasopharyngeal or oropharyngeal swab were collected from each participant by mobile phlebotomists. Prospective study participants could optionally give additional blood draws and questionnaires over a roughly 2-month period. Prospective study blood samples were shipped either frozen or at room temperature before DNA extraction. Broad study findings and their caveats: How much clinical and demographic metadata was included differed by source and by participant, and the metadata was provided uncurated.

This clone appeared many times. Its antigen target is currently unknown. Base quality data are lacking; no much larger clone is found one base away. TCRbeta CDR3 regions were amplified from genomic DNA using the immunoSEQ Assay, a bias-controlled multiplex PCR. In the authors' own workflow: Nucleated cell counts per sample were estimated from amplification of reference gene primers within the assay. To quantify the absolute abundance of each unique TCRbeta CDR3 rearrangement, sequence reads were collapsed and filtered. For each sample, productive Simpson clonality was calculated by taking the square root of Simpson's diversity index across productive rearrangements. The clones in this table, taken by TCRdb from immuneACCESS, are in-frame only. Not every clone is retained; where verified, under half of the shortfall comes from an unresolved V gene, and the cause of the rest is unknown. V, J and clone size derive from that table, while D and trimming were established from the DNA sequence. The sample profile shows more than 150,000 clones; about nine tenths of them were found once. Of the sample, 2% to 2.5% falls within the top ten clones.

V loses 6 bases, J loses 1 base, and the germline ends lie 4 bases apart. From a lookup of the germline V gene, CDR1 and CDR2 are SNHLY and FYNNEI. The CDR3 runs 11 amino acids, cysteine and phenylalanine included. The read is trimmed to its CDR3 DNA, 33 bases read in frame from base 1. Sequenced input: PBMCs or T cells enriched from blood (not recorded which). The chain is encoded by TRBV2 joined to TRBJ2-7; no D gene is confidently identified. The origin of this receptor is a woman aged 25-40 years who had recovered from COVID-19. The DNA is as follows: TGTGCCAGCAGGACATCCTACGAGCAGTACTTC. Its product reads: CASRTSYEQYF.